The entry below gives a single T cell receptor beta chain sequence along with its context. The sample holds one count of this clone. Its antigen is unknown. The sample holds no much larger clone one base away, and base qualities are not on file. Interpreted using the paper, the time point label stands for: after dendritic cell vaccination, including at tumor progression/relapse. Selection of patients required sufficient residual fresh-frozen tumor tissue and over two years of available survival data. Molecular status otherwise varied across the glioblastoma patients, but none of them carried an isocitrate dehydrogenase mutation. PBMC collection took place before vaccination, two weeks after the third vaccination, and at tumor progression if progression occurred. The Qiagen DNeasy Blood extraction Kit was used to extract genomic DNA. The data originate from a study of glioma-infiltrating T cells after dendritic cell vaccination (dated by TCRdb to about 2016). Background on the whole study: Of the approximately 15 glioblastoma patients in the cohort, all drawn from Phase I and II dendritic cell vaccination trials, 9 were newly diagnosed and 6 had recurrent disease. Autologous tumor lysate-pulsed dendritic cell vaccination was administered to the patients between the early 2000s and the early 2010s. The vaccine consisted of monocyte-derived dendritic cells cultured about 7 days with IL-4 and GM-CSF, then pulsed overnight with autologous tumor lysate. Three intradermal dendritic cell vaccine injections were administered to patients at biweekly intervals in the arm below the axilla. Deep sequencing of TCR beta CDR3 regions was used to quantify tumor-infiltrating lymphocyte content and compare tumor and blood repertoires in dendritic cell-vaccinated glioblastoma patients. Survival after dendritic cell vaccination was correlated with TCR sequencing metrics, including TIL content and tumor-blood repertoire overlap.

What the authors observed across the whole study: The cohort was small and heterogeneous, with few patients having full blood and tumor sets and even fewer initial-recurrent tumor pairs. The response model built on TCR overlap across three groups was characterized as speculative, with prospective validation still needed. After dendritic cell vaccination, a higher estimated pretreatment TIL content predicted longer time to progression and overall survival. TCR clonality showed no direct relationship with survival, which suggests that a diverse polyclonal response may be important.

Via the germline V gene, CDR1 is MGHRA and CDR2 YSYEKL. From its cysteine to its phenylalanine, the CDR3 spans 15 amino acids. The read is trimmed to its CDR3 DNA, 45 bases read in frame from base 1. V loses 5 bases of germline sequence and J loses 0 bases, and the interval between the two ends is 13 bases. Using the immunoSEQ assay, TCRB CDR3 regions were amplified from approximately 2.1 micrograms of genomic DNA, or from all available DNA when less than that was on hand. For multiplex PCR, 60 forward primers for TCR V beta segments and 13 reverse primers for J beta segments were used. Synthetic control templates were spiked into each sample at limiting dilution to estimate reads per starting template. The Illumina HiSeq System generated 87 bp sequencing reads. The original methods were these. PCR and sequencing errors were removed by a nearest neighbor algorithm that merged closely related sequences. TCR overlap was defined as the percentage of unique tumor TCR beta sequences that were also found in the peripheral blood of the same patient. TCRdb obtained this table from immuneACCESS and retained in-frame rearrangements with V and J assigned. These tables miss some clones; where compared with another copy, unresolved V genes account for less than half of the shortfall, and the remainder is unexplained. D and trimming were read from the DNA, whereas the V and J calls and clone size are those reported in that table. This sample holds around 100,000 clones; 75% to 90% were observed only once. 6% to 8% of the sample rests with the top ten.

The sequence was obtained from a human donor with glioblastoma. Sequencing was performed on blood, taken after dendritic cell vaccination. The sequence links TRBV4-1 to TRBJ1-1, with the D gene call left open. The CDR3 is CASSTLGQMNTEAFF. The nucleotides are TGCGCCAGCAGCACCCTGGGCCAGATGAACACTGAAGCTTTCTTT.